This T cell receptor beta chain emerged from a study of Ad26.COV2.S vaccination and SARS-CoV-2 variants (dated by TCRdb to about 2021). Background for the entire study: Vaccine-arm donors came from COV1001, a multicentre, randomized, double-blind, placebo-controlled phase I-IIa trial of Ad26.COV2.S in healthy adults. Ad26.COV2.S was administered intramuscularly at a dose of 5x10^10 or 1x10^11 viral particles, either as one shot or as two shots given 56 days apart. TCRbeta repertoire sequencing was used to assess the specificity and breadth of SARS-CoV-2-reactive T cell receptors after Ad26.COV2.S vaccination. A total of about 30 samples were included in the TCR-sequenced set, comprising around 19 Ad26.COV2.S vaccine recipients, 5 placebo recipients and 8 SARS-CoV-2 convalescent individuals. Participants in the trial were split at random into five groups of five each, receiving low-dose or high-dose Ad26.COV2.S once or twice, or else placebo on both occasions. Investigators did not know the trial group allocation while performing experiments and assessing outcomes.

Read against the paper, the sample's treatment or condition label means: over 15 received Ad26.COV2.S at low or high dose, single or two shots; a few received placebo; per-sample allocation not given. For vaccine and placebo recipients, repertoires were sequenced using samples collected on day 63 after the first injection. Between 29 July and 7 August 2020, Cohort 1b enrolled about 27 adults aged 18-55 years at one site in Boston, USA. As a vaccine, Ad26.COV2.S was a replication-incompetent adenovirus type 26 vector that expressed a prefusion-stabilized SARS-CoV-2 spike protein derived from the original Wuhan strain. Overall study results and their limits: After vaccination, substantial breadth of spike-specific CD8+ and CD4+ T cell responses was reported. Ad26.COV2.S recipients had higher spike-specific TCR breadth than placebo recipients (P = 0.0014). It was noted by the authors that total T cell responses may have been underestimated by the TCR breadth and depth analyses. Non-spike TCR breadth was comparable between vaccine and placebo recipients, consistent with the vaccine containing only spike. The study was not powered to compare responses between vaccine doses or regimens.

Only one count was recorded for this clone. Its antigen has not been determined. The input lacks base qualities; no much larger clone sits a single base away. The immunoSEQ Assay was the method used to sequence TCRbeta CDR3 regions. After extraction, genomic DNA underwent amplification by bias-controlled multiplex PCR, followed by high-throughput sequencing. Concerning the study's data processing: To quantify the absolute abundance of every unique TCRbeta CDR3 region, sequences were collapsed and filtered. T cell fraction was estimated by normalization of TCRbeta template counts to usable DNA, with usable DNA being measured through amplification of reference genes present in all nucleated cells. Repertoire TCRs were annotated as SARS-CoV-2-specific when V gene, CDR3 amino acid sequence and J gene were exactly matched to a known reactive TCR set. MIRA supplied the reference SARS-CoV-2 TCR set, which was filtered for enrichment in COVID-19-positive ImmuneCODE repertoires so that public or cross-reactive TCRs were removed. Using the MIRA antigens, annotated TCRs were further analysed by specific ORF or by position within an ORF. Breadth was defined as annotated unique rearrangements over total unique productive rearrangements; depth was the summed frequency of those rearrangements. Two-sided Wilcoxon rank-sum tests were used to compare TCR breadth between groups. Sourced from immuneACCESS, this table was stored by TCRdb with only in-frame sequences that have V and J called. A share of the clones is absent; for the studies checked, an unresolved V gene accounts for under half, and the remainder has no known explanation. V, J and clone size reflect that table, while D and trimming were determined from the DNA. The sample contains some 410,000 clones, 80% to 95% of them found a single time. Roughly 1.7% of the sample goes to the ten largest clones.

The receptor was isolated from a person aged 18-65 years who received the Ad26.COV2.S COVID-19 vaccine or a placebo. Sample: peripheral blood, taken in a trial of Ad26.COV2.S vaccine versus placebo.

CDR3 region: CASSIVTSGGNEQFF. In nucleotides, the sequence is TGTGCCAGTAGTATAGTGACTAGCGGGGGGAATGAGCAGTTCTTC. The rearranged segments are TRBV19 and TRBJ2-1, with TRBD2 identical over 13 junction bases. The CDR1 and CDR2 encoded by the germline V gene (reference sequence) are LNHDA and SQIVND. V ends up 1 base short and J 7 bases short, with an unmatched junction base count of 1. Inclusive of the bounding cysteine and phenylalanine, the CDR3 is 15 residues long. The DNA shown is the 45-base CDR3, in frame from base 1.